The rows below give T cell receptor beta chains drawn from one sample of a study of CD8 T cells in Susac syndrome. TCRdb ran MiXCR on the immunoSEQ multiplex PCR reads and lists one entry per CDR3 protein. Of fewer than 200,000 distinct CDR3 sequences listed, 91% were seen once; the top ten hold approximately 0.09%. Sequenced: CD4+ T cells from PBMCs. These TCRs come from a human donor with Susac syndrome. The conserved cysteine and the conserved F or W are not part of the CDR3 here.

CDR3: ATHRNEKLF
V: TRBV2
length: 9

CDR3: ASSSGQWSGETQY
V: TRBV19
length: 13

CDR3: ASSGGEADTIY
V: TRBV2
length: 11

CDR3: ASSLDSNQPQH
V: TRBV5-1
length: 11

CDR3: ASSSSNTEAF
V: TRBV27
length: 10

CDR3: ASSPSGAADTQY
V: TRBV7-3
length: 12

CDR3: ASSLFSGPNTEAF
V: TRBV7-2
length: 13

CDR3: AWRGRDRVFGYGYT
V: TRBV30
length: 14

CDR3: ASSYRDRDYEQY
V: TRBV5-8
length: 12

CDR3: ASSIGSPVNEQF
V: TRBV5-4
length: 12

CDR3: ASSLVLRGGTDTQY
V: TRBV5-1
length: 14

CDR3: ASSTEGRSYNEQF
V: TRBV5-1
length: 13

CDR3: ASRAGQSTTNEKLF
V: TRBV27
length: 14

CDR3: ASSLRLGLREGPGETQY
V: TRBV7-7
length: 17

CDR3: ASRYPGRGETQY
V: TRBV28
length: 12

CDR3: ASSLMASGSNEQF
V: TRBV5-1
length: 13

CDR3: ASSLRVNTEAF
V: TRBV28
length: 11

CDR3: SSLTGLQSDTQY
V: TRBV29-1
length: 12

CDR3: ASSLGGLAGVKTQY
V: TRBV28
length: 14

CDR3: ASSAWDRKNTEAF
V: TRBV3-1
length: 13

CDR3: ASSVDGAGQAQH
V: TRBV9
length: 12

CDR3: SVGTGFDGEKLF
V: TRBV29-1
length: 12

CDR3: ASSLGAGELF
V: TRBV12-3/TRBV12-4
length: 10

CDR3: ASSQEHRGYEQY
V: TRBV4-2
length: 12

CDR3: ASSQSGAATNEKLF
V: TRBV3-1
length: 14

CDR3: SASGNTDTQY
V: TRBV20-1
length: 10

CDR3: ASSGQSTDTQY
V: TRBV6-5
length: 11

CDR3: ASSQGQLTDTQY
V: TRBV28
length: 12

CDR3: ASRTSSGGAREQF
V: TRBV2
length: 13

CDR3: ASSPSRTSGYQETQY
V: TRBV18
length: 15

CDR3: ASRPRTGTGELF
V: TRBV5-1
length: 12

CDR3: ASSPQHLLGNEQF
V: TRBV18
length: 13

CDR3: ASSQSQGGRAF
V: TRBV3-1
length: 11

CDR3: ASSQEVFMLGTGANVLT
V: TRBV3-1
length: 17

CDR3: ASSYPAGGLLSEAF
V: TRBV6-6
length: 14

CDR3: ASSAGQGIDEQY
V: TRBV5-1
length: 12

CDR3: ASTPNPGNLIYEQY
V: TRBV6-1
length: 14

CDR3: ASSSGQPLGYT
V: TRBV5-1
length: 11

CDR3: ASSLLRDSPAKTLH
V: TRBV27
length: 14

CDR3: ASSVGQINEQF
V: TRBV5-8
length: 11

CDR3: ASSQAQLSTDTQY
V: TRBV3-1
length: 13

CDR3: ASNSLGTEVNTEAF
V: TRBV7-9
length: 14

CDR3: ASSTPGRSYNEQF
V: TRBV28
length: 13

CDR3: ATSDLKAAETQY
V: TRBV24-1
length: 12

CDR3: AWTNALGGYGYT
V: TRBV30
length: 12

CDR3: ASSISLEDTGELF
V: TRBV19
length: 13

CDR3: ASKDDRWSSYEQY
V: TRBV6-5
length: 13

CDR3: ASSPEAPRAHTGELF
V: TRBV4-2
length: 15

CDR3: SSWVQGQETQY
V: TRBV29-1
length: 11

CDR3: SARKREMETQY
V: TRBV20-1
length: 11